The 9 T cell receptor beta chains below were found in one sample sequenced in a study of T cell repertoires in cytomegalovirus infection. TCRdb passed the reads through MiXCR, listing each CDR3 protein once. The data show roughly 920,000 distinct CDR3 sequences, approximately 33% seen once. Antigen specificity for these receptors is unknown. This material consisted of cultured CD8+ T cells from PBMCs, taken from culture after CMV antigen stimulation. Receptor source: a human donor in good health (CMV status not recorded). Some clones in this sample may be carry-over from other donors' samples.

The chain has TRBV27 and TRBJ1-5, with D perhaps TRBD1 (6 bases). The CDR3 sequence is 13 residues long. Germline V lookup: CDR1 MNHEY, CDR2 SMNVEV (reference sequence). Trimming shortened V by 0 bases and J by 7 bases, and 7 bases separated the two germline ends. For the CDR3, the DNA is TGTGCCAGCAGTTTATCGGACAGACAGCCCCAGCATTTT. It is translated as CASSLSDRQPQHF.

This clonotype has only a few counts. This chain connects TRBV15 to TRBJ2-1; 9 positions match TRBD1. The CDR3 sequence is 15 residues long. Per germline, CDR1 LNHNV and CDR2 YYDKDF (reference sequence). The V gene end was trimmed by 6 bases and the J gene end by 7 bases; junction bases not matched to a gene: 10. CDR3: CATRTPGQGGNEQFF. The CDR3 DNA sequence: TGTGCCACCAGAACTCCGGGACAGGGTGGGAATGAGCAGTTCTTC.

The chain couples TRBV20-1 to TRBJ1-5; TRBD1 agrees at 7 bases. V gave up 7 bases and J gave up 0 bases; unmatched junction bases: 9. Germline V gene lookup returns CDR1 DFQATT and CDR2 SNEGSKA (reference sequence). The length of the CDR3 is 15 residues. The CDR3 reads CSGRGGGHSNQPQHF. The CDR3 nucleotides read TGCAGTGGGAGGGGAGGGGGCCATAGCAATCAGCCCCAGCATTTT.

The V call is TRBV19, the J call TRBJ1-4; D may be TRBD1 (6 bases). The length of the CDR3 is 17 residues. The germline V gene encodes CDR1 LNHDA and CDR2 SQIVND (reference sequence). V lost 6 bases to trimming and J lost 8 bases, with 25 bases between them. CDR3 DNA sequence: TGTGCCAGTAGGGTATCAACCGGACAGCCTAGAGAAGAAAAACTGTTTTTT. Its translation is CASRVSTGQPREEKLFF.

The gene calls are TRBV7-9 and TRBJ1-2; no reliable D call. This CDR3 has 13 amino acids. V lost 6 bases, J lost 4 bases, and 12 bases lay in between. CDR1 is SEHNR and CDR2 is FQNEAQ in the germline V gene (reference sequence). CDR3 bases: TGTGCCAGCAGACAGATTCTCTTCTATGGCTACACCTTC. Translation gives CASRQILFYGYTF.

The chain recombines TRBV2 with TRBJ2-7; TRBD2 is a possible D gene (6 bases). Trimming pared 7 bases from V and 5 bases from J, leaving 12 bases between. This CDR3 region has 12 residues. Germline assignment: CDR1 SNHLY and CDR2 FYNNEI. The CDR3 DNA reads as TGTGCCAGCAAGGGAGGAAGGAACGAGCAGTACTTC. This encodes CASKGGRNEQYF.

This clonotype was observed a few times. The chain has TRBV6-4 and TRBJ1-6, with 8 bases that match TRBD1. J was trimmed by 16 bases and V by 3 bases; bases with no gene match: 8. The CDR3 is 13 amino acids. Germline V gives CDR1 MRHNA, CDR2 SNTAGT. The DNA of the CDR3 is TGTGCCAGCAGTGAACGGCAGGGGGCTCGTCTCCACTTT. Translation: CASSERQGARLHF.

This clonotype was counted between two and nine times. The chain combines TRBV5-5 with TRBJ1-1, with D possibly matching TRBD1 (5 bases). V shed 4 bases and J shed 1 base, with 14 bases lying between them. The CDR3 has 15 amino acids. Germline V gives CDR1 SGHKS, CDR2 YYEKEE (reference sequence). As DNA, the CDR3 is TGTGCCAGCAGCCCGATCCCAGGGACGAACACTGAAGCTTTCTTT. It specifies CASSPIPGTNTEAFF. Drawing the rest from reference TRBV5-5 and TRBJ1-1, the complete variable domain is DAGVTQSPTHLIKTRGQQVTLRCSPISGHKSVSWYQQVLGQGPQFIFQYYEKEERGRGNFPDRFSARQFPNYSSELNVNALLLGDSALYLCASSPIPGTNTEAFFGQGTRLTVV.

V usage is TRBV6-2 or TRBV6-3 and J usage is TRBJ2-4; no clear D. Looked up from germline, CDR1 is MNHEY and CDR2 is SVGEGT. The ends were cut back, 0 bases at V and 5 bases at J, with 11 bases in the middle. The CDR3 spans 15 residues. CDR3: CASSYSWSFQNIQYF. The CDR3 DNA sequence: TGTGCCAGCAGTTACTCATGGTCTTTTCAAAACATTCAGTACTTC.